The rows below give T cell receptor beta chains drawn from one sample of a study of PD-1 blockade in classical Hodgkin lymphoma. Method: immunoSEQ multiplex PCR; TCRdb's copy keeps in-frame clones and lacks some. This sample carries around 8,000 clones, about 86% of them seen once, and the ten largest clones take 20% to 25%. The specimen was CD8+ T cells from blood, collected at baseline. The receptors were sampled from a human donor with classical Hodgkin lymphoma. The CDR3 runs from the conserved cysteine through the conserved F or W. D genes are given only for firm matches. Clone size appears in some rows only: once, few, many, or a class for an expanded clone.

V gene	clone size	J gene	D gene	CDR3 protein	CDR3 DNA
TRBV4-1	NA	TRBJ2-7	TRBD1	CASSPPGGQGHPYEQYF	TGCGCCAGCAGCCCCCCCGGGGGACAGGGTCACCCCTACGAGCAGTACTTC
TRBV27	NA	TRBJ2-2	TRBD1	CASSAETGSFTGELFF	TGTGCCAGCAGCGCCGAGACAGGGTCTTTTACCGGGGAGCTGTTTTTT
TRBV5-1	NA	TRBJ2-5	TRBD1	CASSRTGGAGETQYF	TGCGCCAGCAGTAGGACAGGGGGCGCGGGGGAGACCCAGTACTTC
TRBV7-9	NA	TRBJ2-2	TRBD2	CASSGAALAGGYTGELFF	TGTGCCAGCAGCGGAGCTGCCTTAGCGGGAGGGTACACCGGGGAGCTGTTTTTT
TRBV2	NA	TRBJ2-3	TRBD1	CASRGPTGSYGTDTQYF	TGTGCCAGCAGGGGCCCGACAGGGTCTTATGGCACAGATACGCAGTATTTT
TRBV28	NA	TRBJ2-1	TRBD2	CASSPRTSAWEEQFF	TGTGCCAGCAGTCCTAGGACTAGCGCCTGGGAGGAGCAGTTCTTC
TRBV5-1	NA	TRBJ2-1	TRBD1	CASSYNPHRGSSYNEQFF	TGCGCCAGCAGCTACAATCCGCACAGGGGGAGCTCCTACAATGAGCAGTTCTTC
TRBV10-3	NA	TRBJ2-7	NA	CAISAQGWNGSYEQYF	TGTGCCATCAGTGCCCAGGGTTGGAATGGCTCCTACGAGCAGTACTTC
TRBV27	few	TRBJ2-2	NA	CASSLIESTGELFF	TGTGCCAGCAGTTTAATAGAGTCTACCGGGGAGCTGTTTTTT
TRBV27	NA	TRBJ2-6	NA	CASSLWGDSGANVLTF	TGTGCCAGCAGTTTATGGGGAGACTCTGGGGCCAACGTCCTGACTTTC
TRBV4-1	NA	TRBJ2-4	NA	CASKGYTKNIQYF	TGCGCCAGCAAGGGCTATACCAAAAACATTCAGTACTTC
TRBV6-5	once	TRBJ2-7	TRBD2	CASSYSAGETSYEQYF	TGTGCCAGCAGTTACAGTGCGGGGGAAACGTCCTACGAGCAGTACTTC
TRBV11-2	once	TRBJ2-7	NA	CASSLDGTSQYF	TGTGCCAGCAGCTTGGACGGGACCTCGCAGTACTTC
TRBV4-1	NA	TRBJ1-5	NA	CASSQDSGSNQPQHF	TGCGCCAGCAGCCAAGATTCTGGGTCCAATCAGCCCCAGCATTTT
TRBV29-1	few	TRBJ1-1	NA	CSVTGIGMNTEAFF	TGCAGCGTTACAGGGATAGGAATGAACACTGAAGCTTTCTTT
TRBV2	NA	TRBJ1-5	NA	CASSEGREDQPQHF	TGTGCCAGCAGTGAAGGCAGGGAGGATCAGCCCCAGCATTTT
TRBV7-8	NA	TRBJ1-2	NA	CASSLLESPSSNYGYTF	TGTGCCAGCAGCTTATTAGAATCCCCATCCTCTAACTATGGCTACACCTTC
TRBV4-1	few	TRBJ1-1	TRBD1	CASSLTSTGTEAFF	TGCGCCAGCAGCCTCACCTCGACAGGGACTGAAGCTTTCTTT
TRBV19	NA	TRBJ2-7	NA	CASSIALWGYEQYF	TGTGCCAGTAGTATAGCTTTATGGGGGTACGAGCAGTACTTC
TRBV10-3	few	TRBJ2-1	TRBD2	CAISKPGGARNEQFF	TGTGCCATCAGTAAACCGGGGGGGGCCCGTAATGAGCAGTTCTTC
TRBV4-2	NA	TRBJ2-2	TRBD2	CASSQAFTSGDPGELFF	TGTGCCAGCAGCCAAGCTTTCACTAGCGGTGACCCCGGGGAGCTGTTTTTT
TRBV15	NA	TRBJ2-1	TRBD1	CATSRGTGDNEQFF	TGTGCCACCAGCAGAGGGACAGGGGACAATGAGCAGTTCTTC
TRBV6-5	once	TRBJ2-1	TRBD1	CASSHGTAPDNEQFF	TGTGCCAGCAGTCACGGGACAGCCCCGGACAATGAGCAGTTCTTC
TRBV5-6	once	TRBJ1-5	NA	CASSLTAPSNQPQHF	TGTGCCAGCAGTCTTACGGCTCCAAGCAATCAGCCCCAGCATTTT
TRBV29-1	NA	TRBJ2-3	NA	CSVVGTTDTQYF	TGCAGCGTTGTTGGAACCACAGATACGCAGTATTTT
TRBV6-5	NA	TRBJ2-1	NA	CASSRADNEQFF	TGTGCCAGCAGTCGAGCGGACAATGAGCAGTTCTTC
TRBV6-5	NA	TRBJ2-1	NA	CASSPGTEQFF	TGTGCCAGCAGTCCCGGGACTGAGCAGTTCTTC
TRBV11-2	NA	TRBJ2-7	NA	CASSPETGGTYEQYF	TGTGCCAGCAGCCCCGAGACAGGAGGGACCTACGAGCAGTACTTC